The 22 T cell receptor beta chains presented below share a single source sample, sequenced in a study of human T cells and chemical hapten exposure. Documented time point: pre-sensitization, week 0. Treatment defined: therapeutic diphenylcyclopropenone sensitization with weekly scalp DPC. TCRdb recomputed calls from the RACE reads with MiXCR, one row per CDR3 protein. Of under 200,000 distinct CDR3 sequences detected, around 30% appear once; the ten largest clones hold less than 3.5%. The specimen comprised whole blood, sampled in connection with sensitization to the hapten diphenylcyclopropenone (DPC). The receptors here all came from a woman aged 25 to 45 with alopecia areata. Some clones in this sample may be carry-over from other donors' samples.

This clonotype showed up just a few times. The CDR3 sequence: CASSTLRTSGSYNEQFF. CDR3 in DNA: TGTGCCAGCAGTACCCTCCGGACTAGCGGGTCCTACAATGAGCAGTTCTTC. The V and J genes are TRBV6-5 and TRBJ2-1; TRBD2 matches at 11 bases. Looked up from germline, CDR1 is MNHEY and CDR2 is SVGAGI. The CDR3 covers 17 residues. The J segment lost 1 base and the V segment lost 5 bases, leaving 7 bases of the junction unmatched.

V and J are TRBV21-1 and TRBJ1-2; TRBD1 is the table's D call, not checked against the DNA. TRBV21-1 is shown as a pseudogene. The CDR3 sequence is 14 residues long. The chain's CDR3 is CASSKAGQGFGYTF. CDR3 DNA: TGTGCCAGCAGCAAGGCGGGACAGGGGTTTGGCTACACCTTC.

This clonotype was seen a few times. The genes are TRBV29-1 and TRBJ2-5; 11 positions agree with TRBD2. This CDR3 contains 14 residues. Looked up from germline, CDR1 is SQVTM and CDR2 is ANQGSEA. Losses at the gene ends were 6 bases for V and 2 bases for J; bases not matched to a gene: 5. The DNA for the CDR3 is TGCAGCGTCGGACGGACTAGCGGGCAAGAGACCCAGTACTTC. It yields the protein CSVGRTSGQETQYF. Filled out from reference TRBV29-1 and TRBJ2-5, the complete variable domain reads SAVISQKPSRDICQRGTSLTIQCQVDSQVTMMFWYRQQPGQSLTLIATANQGSEATYESGFVIDKFPISRPNLTFSTLTVSNMSPEDSSIYLCSVGRTSGQETQYFGPGTRLLVL.

The chain joins TRBV20-1 to TRBJ2-7, with TRBD2 matching 10 bases. Germline V gene data show CDR1 as DFQATT and CDR2 as SNEGSKA (reference sequence). V was pared by 4 bases and J by 1 base, with 4 bases of the junction left unmatched. The CDR3 is 14 residues long. This chain's CDR3 is CSATQLAGSYEQYF. CDR3 DNA: TGCAGTGCTACCCAACTAGCGGGATCCTACGAGCAGTACTTC.

CDR3 sequence: CSVGLRETQYF. In nucleotides, the CDR3 is TGCAGCGTGGGCCTCCGAGAGACCCAGTACTTC. The gene calls are TRBV29-1 and TRBJ2-5; D ambiguous. CDR3 length: 11 residues. The germline V gene encodes CDR1 SQVTM and CDR2 ANQGSEA. Trimming cost V 6 bases and J 4 bases, with 9 bases left between them.

This clonotype has only a few counts. The chain joins TRBV29-1 to TRBJ2-5, with 10 bases lining up with TRBD2. Germline V CDR1 and CDR2: SQVTM, ANQGSEA. J gave up 4 bases and V 4 bases, and 3 bases lay outside the gene matches. This CDR3 spans 13 amino acids. The CDR3 coding sequence is TGCAGCGTTGGTATAGCGGGAGGAGAGACCCAGTACTTC. Translated: CSVGIAGGETQYF.

The rearrangement links TRBV2 to TRBJ1-1; the D gene is possibly TRBD1 (6 bases). Germline CDR1 and CDR2: SNHLY and FYNNEI. The V gene lost 10 bases and the J gene lost 3 bases, with 15 bases spanning the gap. The CDR3 has 13 residues. The CDR3 sequence is CATREQGDTEAFF. DNA of the CDR3: TGTGCCACACGGGAACAGGGCGACACTGAAGCTTTCTTT.

Here the CDR3 reads CASSYSMGLATSNEQFF. CDR3 coding DNA: TGTGCCAGTAGTTATTCCATGGGACTAGCTACTTCCAATGAGCAGTTCTTC. The chain recombines TRBV19 with TRBJ2-1, with 9 bases that match TRBD2. This CDR3 spans 17 amino acids. CDR1 LNHDA and CDR2 SQIVND come from the germline V gene (reference sequence). Trimming cost V 5 bases and J 6 bases; bases outside gene matches: 14.

The sample holds many counts of this clonotype. The chain employs TRBV3-1 and TRBJ2-7; D unclear. This CDR3 contains 15 residues. CDR1 and CDR2 from the germline V gene are LGHDT and YNNKEL (reference sequence). Between the trimmed V and J ends, which lost 0 bases and 0 bases, there was a span of 9 bases. CDR3 coding DNA: TGTGCCAGCAGCCAAGATCCGGGCCTCTCCTACGAGCAGTACTTC. This gives the protein CASSQDPGLSYEQYF.

This clonotype appeared a few times. The chain combines TRBV29-1 with TRBJ1-2, with 7 bases identical to TRBD1. From germline, CDR1 is SQVTM and CDR2 ANQGSEA. V lost 7 bases, J lost 6 bases, and 11 bases stayed unmatched. The CDR3 length is 13 residues. CDR3 sequence reads: CSASTGQVDGYTF. CDR3 in DNA: TGCAGCGCCTCGACAGGGCAGGTTGATGGCTACACCTTC. The variable domain in full, completed from reference TRBV29-1 and TRBJ1-2, reads SAVISQKPSRDICQRGTSLTIQCQVDSQVTMMFWYRQQPGQSLTLIATANQGSEATYESGFVIDKFPISRPNLTFSTLTVSNMSPEDSSIYLCSASTGQVDGYTFGSGTRLTVV.

This clonotype showed up just a few times. The genes are TRBV28 and TRBJ2-5, with D unclear. Deletions cut 6 bases from V and 3 bases from J, with 8 bases between. Per the germline V gene, CDR1 is MDHEN and CDR2 is SYDVKM. The CDR3 length is 12 residues. CDR3 in amino acids: CASSEQKETQYF. CDR3 coding DNA: TGTGCCAGCAGCGAACAAAAAGAGACCCAGTACTTC.

The chain couples TRBV6-5 to TRBJ2-1; 12 bases match TRBD2. This CDR3 contains 16 residues. The junction had 6 bases not matched to a gene; V was cut back by 0 bases and J by 9 bases. The germline gives CDR1 MNHEY, CDR2 SVGAGI. The CDR3 sequence: CASSYSRLAGVLEQFF. The CDR3 bases are TGTGCCAGCAGTTACTCGAGACTAGCGGGAGTCCTTGAGCAGTTCTTC.

The CDR3 region is CASSVVSGGNEQFF. Written as DNA, the CDR3 is TGTGCCAGCAGCGTAGTGAGCGGGGGTAATGAGCAGTTCTTC. The rearrangement links TRBV9 to TRBJ2-1, with 8 bases that match TRBD2. Germline loops: CDR1 SGDLS, CDR2 YYNGEE. Trimming cost V 0 bases and J 7 bases; bases outside gene matches: 3. The CDR3 covers 14 residues. Supplemented by reference TRBV9 and TRBJ2-1, the full variable domain reads DSGVTQTPKHLITATGQRVTLRCSPRSGDLSVYWYQQSLDQGLQFLIQYYNGEERAKGNILERFSAQQFPDLHSELNLSSLELGDSALYFCASSVVSGGNEQFFGPGTRLTVL.

This clonotype turned up a few times. The rearrangement links TRBV6-2 or TRBV6-3 to TRBJ2-1; TRBD2 agrees at 14 bases. J lost 7 bases, V lost 6 bases, and 11 bases had no gene match. The CDR3 length is 17 residues. CDR1 and CDR2 (germline): MNHEY, SVGEGT. The CDR3, as DNA: TGTGCCAGCAGCCGCCTGGGGACTAGCGGGAGTAATAATGAGCAGTTCTTC. This encodes CASSRLGTSGSNNEQFF.

This clonotype has just a few counts. The J gene is TRBJ2-1, the V gene TRBV11-2; the match to TRBD2 covers 13 bases. Germline assignment: CDR1 SGHAT and CDR2 FQNNGV. The V and J ends lost 5 bases and 2 bases, in that order; junction bases with no gene match: 3. The CDR3 is 16 residues long. The CDR3, as DNA: TGTGCCAGCAGCACTGGACTAGCGGGGGCCTACAATGAGCAGTTCTTC. It translates to CASSTGLAGAYNEQFF.

There are a few counts of this clonotype. The J gene is TRBJ1-1, the V gene TRBV29-1; 10 nucleotides match TRBD1. The V segment lost 0 bases and the J segment 9 bases; nucleotides outside the gene matches: 16. Germline lookup yields CDR1 SQVTM and CDR2 ANQGSEA. This CDR3 has 17 residues. CDR3 coding DNA: TGCAGCGTTGAAGATGGAGGACGACAGGGGGCTCGAGTTCAAGCTTTCTTT. This encodes CSVEDGGRQGARVQAFF.

The genes are TRBV7-9 and TRBJ2-1; perhaps TRBD2 as D (5 bases). The germline V gene has CDR1 SEHNR and CDR2 FQNEAQ (reference sequence). The V and J ends lost 5 bases and 9 bases respectively, with 11 bases between them. CDR3 length: 12 amino acids. This chain's CDR3 is CASSLLEIEQFF. The CDR3 DNA reads as TGTGCCAGCAGCCTACTAGAGATTGAGCAGTTCTTC.

The rearrangement links TRBV5-1 to TRBJ2-7, with 7 bases fitting TRBD1. The CDR3 covers 16 residues. Germline values: CDR1 SGHRS, CDR2 YFSETQ. Trimming removed 4 bases from V and 3 bases from J; junction bases left unmatched: 13. CDR3 sequence reads: CASSLTLTGTGYEQYF. The CDR3 coding sequence is TGCGCCAGCAGCCTCACCTTGACAGGGACGGGCTACGAGCAGTACTTC.

This rearrangement joins TRBV4-2 to TRBJ1-1, with TRBD1 identical over 9 bases. CDR1 and CDR2 from the germline V gene are LGHNA and YNFKEQ. The CDR3 sequence is 15 residues long. V trimming: 1 base; J trimming: 5 bases; junction bases outside the gene matches: 5. Written as DNA, the CDR3 is TGTGCCAGCAGCCAAGGCGGGACAGGGAGGACTGAAGCTTTCTTT. It encodes CASSQGGTGRTEAFF.

This clonotype appeared a few times. The chain carries TRBV4-1 and TRBJ2-7; tentatively, D is TRBD1 or TRBD2 (5 bases each). The CDR3 contains 16 residues. Trimming stripped 1 base from V and 1 base from J, with 14 bases between. The germline CDR1 and CDR2 sequences are MGHRA and YSYEKL. For the CDR3, the DNA is TGCGCCAGCAGCCAAGTGGGGACGGGGAATTCCTACGAGCAGTACTTC. Translated: CASSQVGTGNSYEQYF.

This clonotype occurred many times. The rearrangement links TRBV7-2 to TRBJ2-1; D uncertain. The CDR3 is 12 residues long. CDR1 is SGHTA, CDR2 FQGNSA, per germline. V lost 4 bases and J lost 4, with 5 bases in between. CDR3 residues: CASSSQYNEQFF. The CDR3 DNA reads TGTGCCAGCAGCTCACAGTACAATGAGCAGTTCTTC.

The rearrangement uses TRBV5-1 and TRBJ2-7, with 9 positions matching TRBD2. V trimming: 4 bases; J trimming: 2 bases; junction bases outside the gene matches: 7. The CDR3 runs 15 residues. Germline V gene data show CDR1 as SGHRS and CDR2 as YFSETQ. The CDR3 DNA is TGCGCCAGCAGCCCAGCGGGGGGCCCACCCTACGAGCAGTACTTC. Its translation: CASSPAGGPPYEQYF.